These T cell receptor beta chains were read from a single sample in a study of blood T cell repertoires in COVID-19. Profiling relied on immunoSEQ multiplex PCR, and the TCRdb table lists in-frame clones only, not all of them. Seen here are about 200,000 clones, 85% observed once, and the top ten hold 4.5% to 5%. The sequenced sample consisted of peripheral blood. Receptor source: a woman of 80 years or more with acute or convalescent COVID-19. Each CDR3 is given with its conserved first and last residue. A D gene is named only where the DNA matches it firmly. Clone sizes are given selectively: once, few, many, or a class where the clone is expanded.

V: TRBV9
J: TRBJ2-1
D: -
size: -
DNA: TGTGCCAGCAGCGCGTCCCAGATCGACAATGAGCAGTTCTTC
CDR3: CASSASQIDNEQFF

V: TRBV6-5
J: TRBJ2-5
D: -
size: -
DNA: TGTGCCAGCAGAGATTGGGGCCGAACAGAGACCCAGTACTTC
CDR3: CASRDWGRTETQYF

V: TRBV19
J: TRBJ1-5
D: -
size: -
DNA: TGTGCCAGTAGTCCGAAGACGGACTATCAGCCCCAGCATTTT
CDR3: CASSPKTDYQPQHF

V: TRBV7-9
J: TRBJ1-1
D: -
size: -
DNA: TGTGCCAGCAGCTTTAACCAGGGTAACACTGAAGCTTTCTTT
CDR3: CASSFNQGNTEAFF

V: TRBV27
J: TRBJ1-6
D: -
size: -
DNA: TGTGCCAGCAGACCCTCCCGGGACATGAGCTCCTATAATTCACCCCTCCACTTT
CDR3: CASRPSRDMSSYNSPLHF

V: TRBV5-1
J: TRBJ2-1
D: TRBD1
size: -
DNA: TGCGCCAGCAGCTCCGGGACAGTTCTCCACAATGAGCAGTTCTTC
CDR3: CASSSGTVLHNEQFF

V: TRBV6-5
J: TRBJ2-7
D: -
size: few
DNA: TGTGCCAGCAGTCCCATAGCCTCCTACGAGCAGTACTTC
CDR3: CASSPIASYEQYF

V: TRBV4-3
J: TRBJ1-2
D: -
size: once
DNA: TGCGCCAGCAGCCAAGACGCCCGGGTGATCCTTTCGGGCTACACCTTC
CDR3: CASSQDARVILSGYTF

V: TRBV30
J: TRBJ1-3
D: TRBD1
size: -
DNA: TGTGCCGGGGCGGGGACAGGGACTAAAGGTTTCTCTGGAAACACCATATATTTT
CDR3: CAGAGTGTKGFSGNTIYF

V: TRBV18
J: TRBJ2-2
D: -
size: -
DNA: TGTGCCAGCTCCTCCGGGGAGCTGTTTTTT
CDR3: CASSSGELFF

V: TRBV2
J: TRBJ1-5
D: -
size: many
DNA: TGTGCCAGCGGGGGGGCTTATAGCAATCAGCCCCAGCATTTT
CDR3: CASGGAYSNQPQHF

V: TRBV28
J: TRBJ1-3
D: -
size: -
DNA: TGTGCCAGCAGTCCTACACCCGGACAGCAGAGCTCTGGAAACACCATATATTTT
CDR3: CASSPTPGQQSSGNTIYF

V: TRBV28
J: TRBJ2-2
D: -
size: -
DNA: TGTGCCAGCACCCCCCAGCGCTACTACACCGGGGAGCTGTTTTTT
CDR3: CASTPQRYYTGELFF

V: TRBV7-2
J: TRBJ1-1
D: TRBD1
size: -
DNA: TGTGCCAGCAGCCCAAGGACAGGGAACACTGAAGCTTTCTTT
CDR3: CASSPRTGNTEAFF

V: TRBV19
J: TRBJ1-4
D: TRBD1
size: -
DNA: TGTGCCAGTAGTCTCCCGGGACAGGGAAAACTGTTTTTT
CDR3: CASSLPGQGKLFF

V: TRBV6-5
J: TRBJ1-1
D: TRBD1
size: -
DNA: TGTGCCAGCAGTTACCGATCGACAGGGGGATCGTCTGAAGCTTTCTTT
CDR3: CASSYRSTGGSSEAFF